These T cell receptor beta chains were read from a single sample in a study of molecular identifiers for immune sequencing clone quantification. One entry per CDR3 protein, called by TCRdb with MiXCR from the PCR reads. The table lists 68,000 or so distinct CDR3 sequences, around 17% of them singletons. The sample comprised naive CD8+ T cells from blood, with Jurkat cell RNA spiked in. These receptor sequences come from a human donor in good health. Some libraries in this study had Jurkat cell RNA spiked in. Each CDR3 is given with its conserved first and last residue. D genes are given only for firm matches. Clone size is stated in some rows and not others, as once, few, many or a class when expanded.

V gene: TRBV30
clone size: few
J gene: TRBJ1-5
D gene: TRBD1
CDR3 protein: CAWSEEQGVGNQPQHF
CDR3 DNA: TGTGCCTGGAGTGAAGAACAGGGGGTTGGCAATCAGCCCCAGCATTTT

V gene: TRBV6-5
clone size: many
J gene: TRBJ2-3
D gene: TRBD2
CDR3 protein: CASSTGTSLSTDTQYF
CDR3 DNA: TGTGCCAGCAGTACGGGGACTAGCCTAAGCACAGATACGCAGTATTTT

V gene: TRBV6-5
clone size: many
J gene: TRBJ2-2
D gene: NA
CDR3 protein: CASSYGLNTGELFF
CDR3 DNA: TGTGCCAGCAGTTACGGCCTGAACACCGGGGAGCTGTTTTTT

V gene: TRBV9
clone size: many
J gene: TRBJ2-2
D gene: TRBD1
CDR3 protein: CASSFPQGTGNTGELFF
CDR3 DNA: TGTGCCAGCAGCTTCCCCCAAGGGACAGGCAACACCGGGGAGCTGTTTTTT

V gene: TRBV7-2
clone size: NA
J gene: TRBJ2-7
D gene: NA
CDR3 protein: CASSLVLGAGQYF
CDR3 DNA: TGTGCCAGCAGCTTAGTTCTGGGTGCCGGGCAGTACTTC

V gene: TRBV29-1
clone size: many
J gene: TRBJ1-2
D gene: TRBD1
CDR3 protein: CSVSHLPGQEYGYTF
CDR3 DNA: TGCAGCGTGTCCCACCTCCCGGGACAGGAGTATGGCTACACCTTC

V gene: TRBV24-1
clone size: many
J gene: TRBJ2-2
D gene: TRBD1
CDR3 protein: CATSDRTGVRTGELFF
CDR3 DNA: TGTGCCACCAGTGATAGGACAGGGGTTCGCACCGGGGAGCTGTTTTTT

V gene: TRBV6-5
clone size: many
J gene: TRBJ2-5
D gene: NA
CDR3 protein: CASSYSSGREVTQYF
CDR3 DNA: TGTGCCAGCAGTTACTCGAGTGGCAGGGAGGTGACCCAGTACTTC

V gene: TRBV12-3/TRBV12-4
clone size: many
J gene: TRBJ2-5
D gene: TRBD2
CDR3 protein: CASSFAGGRDETQYF
CDR3 DNA: TGTGCCAGCAGTTTTGCGGGGGGCCGGGACGAGACCCAGTACTTC

V gene: TRBV10-3
clone size: many
J gene: TRBJ2-3
D gene: NA
CDR3 protein: CAISDTQGGADTQYF
CDR3 DNA: TGTGCCATCAGTGACACCCAGGGGGGCGCAGATACGCAGTATTTT

V gene: TRBV7-8
clone size: many
J gene: TRBJ2-1
D gene: TRBD1
CDR3 protein: CASSLAMTGGRTYNEQFF
CDR3 DNA: TGTGCCAGCAGCTTAGCCATGACAGGGGGCCGTACCTACAATGAGCAGTTCTTC

V gene: TRBV5-3
clone size: NA
J gene: TRBJ2-2
D gene: NA
CDR3 protein: CARGVGEFDTGELFF
CDR3 DNA: TGTGCCAGAGGGGTAGGGGAATTCGACACCGGGGAGCTGTTTTTT

V gene: TRBV7-9
clone size: many
J gene: TRBJ1-3
D gene: NA
CDR3 protein: CASSLTFSWGSHGNTIYF
CDR3 DNA: TGTGCCAGCAGCTTAACGTTTTCGTGGGGGTCCCATGGAAACACCATATATTTT

V gene: TRBV19
clone size: NA
J gene: TRBJ2-1
D gene: TRBD2
CDR3 protein: CASSTGLAGAQFF
CDR3 DNA: TGTGCCAGTAGTACAGGACTAGCGGGAGCTCAGTTCTTC

V gene: TRBV27
clone size: NA
J gene: TRBJ2-1
D gene: TRBD2
CDR3 protein: CASRLGTSGSSYNEQFF
CDR3 DNA: TGTGCCAGCCGGCTCGGGACTAGCGGGAGCTCCTACAATGAGCAGTTCTTC

V gene: TRBV19
clone size: few
J gene: TRBJ2-1
D gene: TRBD2
CDR3 protein: CASSMVSGGGNEQFF
CDR3 DNA: TGTGCCAGTAGTATGGTTAGCGGGGGGGGGAATGAGCAGTTCTTC

V gene: TRBV15
clone size: many
J gene: TRBJ2-7
D gene: NA
CDR3 protein: CATSRDGTYEQYF
CDR3 DNA: TGTGCCACCAGCAGGGACGGCACCTACGAGCAGTACTTC

V gene: TRBV27
clone size: many
J gene: TRBJ2-3
D gene: TRBD2
CDR3 protein: CASSLTLAGQKGYDTQYF
CDR3 DNA: TGTGCCAGCAGTTTAACGCTAGCGGGACAGAAAGGTTACGATACGCAGTATTTT

V gene: TRBV7-8
clone size: many
J gene: TRBJ1-1
D gene: NA
CDR3 protein: CASSLESLTGTMNTEAFF
CDR3 DNA: TGTGCCAGCAGCTTAGAATCTCTCACAGGGACCATGAACACTGAAGCTTTCTTT

V gene: TRBV28
clone size: few
J gene: TRBJ2-2
D gene: TRBD2
CDR3 protein: CASSSPRGGVNTGELFF
CDR3 DNA: TGTGCCAGCAGTTCACCCCGGGGGGGGGTGAACACCGGGGAGCTGTTTTTT

V gene: TRBV4-1
clone size: many
J gene: TRBJ2-5
D gene: NA
CDR3 protein: CASRGTLMETQYF
CDR3 DNA: TGCGCCAGCAGGGGGACACTGATGGAGACCCAGTACTTC

V gene: TRBV4-1
clone size: many
J gene: TRBJ2-1
D gene: TRBD1
CDR3 protein: CASSRTGTAPYNEQFF
CDR3 DNA: TGCGCCAGCAGTCGAACCGGGACAGCCCCCTACAATGAGCAGTTCTTC

V gene: TRBV12-3/TRBV12-4
clone size: many
J gene: TRBJ2-5
D gene: NA
CDR3 protein: CASSPGWETQYF
CDR3 DNA: TGTGCCAGCAGCCCAGGGTGGGAGACCCAGTACTTC

V gene: TRBV11-3
clone size: many
J gene: TRBJ2-3
D gene: TRBD2
CDR3 protein: CASSLLAGDHTDTQYF
CDR3 DNA: TGTGCCAGCAGCTTACTAGCGGGAGACCACACAGATACGCAGTATTTT

V gene: TRBV4-2
clone size: many
J gene: TRBJ2-3
D gene: TRBD2
CDR3 protein: CASSQVTSAGDTQYF
CDR3 DNA: TGTGCCAGCAGCCAAGTGACTAGCGCCGGAGATACGCAGTATTTT

V gene: TRBV28
clone size: many
J gene: TRBJ2-2
D gene: TRBD2
CDR3 protein: CASSSPRTSGTGELFF
CDR3 DNA: TGTGCCAGCAGTTCCCCCAGGACTAGCGGCACCGGGGAGCTGTTTTTT

V gene: TRBV20-1
clone size: NA
J gene: TRBJ2-7
D gene: NA
CDR3 protein: CSARGKINYEQYF
CDR3 DNA: TGCAGTGCCCGCGGGAAGATCAACTACGAGCAGTACTTC

V gene: TRBV7-9
clone size: many
J gene: TRBJ2-2
D gene: NA
CDR3 protein: CASSQLTGTTGELFF
CDR3 DNA: TGTGCCAGCAGCCAACTGACTGGGACTACCGGGGAGCTGTTTTTT

V gene: TRBV20-1
clone size: many
J gene: TRBJ2-7
D gene: NA
CDR3 protein: CSAQGSNEQYF
CDR3 DNA: TGCAGTGCTCAGGGGTCGAACGAGCAGTACTTC

V gene: TRBV7-9
clone size: NA
J gene: TRBJ2-7
D gene: TRBD2
CDR3 protein: CASSQASGAYEQYF
CDR3 DNA: TGTGCCAGCAGCCAAGCTAGCGGGGCTTACGAGCAGTACTTC

V gene: TRBV18
clone size: few
J gene: TRBJ2-1
D gene: NA
CDR3 protein: CASSPAGTPYNEQFF
CDR3 DNA: TGTGCCAGCTCACCTGCAGGGACTCCCTACAATGAGCAGTTCTTC

V gene: TRBV6-4
clone size: many
J gene: TRBJ1-2
D gene: NA
CDR3 protein: CASSEGGSHSGYTF
CDR3 DNA: TGTGCCAGCAGTGAAGGGGGGAGCCACTCTGGCTACACCTTC

V gene: TRBV28
clone size: many
J gene: TRBJ2-7
D gene: NA
CDR3 protein: CASSFPPEGPHEQYF
CDR3 DNA: TGTGCCAGCAGTTTCCCACCCGAGGGCCCCCACGAGCAGTACTTC

V gene: TRBV29-1
clone size: many
J gene: TRBJ2-2
D gene: NA
CDR3 protein: CSVPGDYTGELFF
CDR3 DNA: TGCAGCGTTCCCGGGGACTACACCGGGGAGCTGTTTTTT

V gene: TRBV19
clone size: NA
J gene: TRBJ2-1
D gene: NA
CDR3 protein: CASSVYPGDNEQFF
CDR3 DNA: TGTGCCAGTAGTGTATACCCCGGGGACAATGAGCAGTTCTTC

V gene: TRBV5-4
clone size: many
J gene: TRBJ2-7
D gene: NA
CDR3 protein: CASSGDLTSYEQYF
CDR3 DNA: TGTGCCAGCAGCGGAGACTTGACCTCCTACGAGCAGTACTTC

V gene: TRBV19
clone size: few
J gene: TRBJ2-7
D gene: TRBD2
CDR3 protein: CASSPASGEQYF
CDR3 DNA: TGTGCCAGTAGTCCCGCTAGCGGCGAGCAGTACTTC

V gene: TRBV7-6
clone size: NA
J gene: TRBJ2-5
D gene: NA
CDR3 protein: CASSHLSGGRGETQYF
CDR3 DNA: TGTGCCAGCAGCCATCTTTCGGGGGGCCGAGGGGAGACCCAGTACTTC

V gene: TRBV4-1
clone size: NA
J gene: TRBJ1-1
D gene: NA
CDR3 protein: CASSQDAGIVNTEAFF
CDR3 DNA: TGCGCCAGCAGCCAGGACGCAGGGATCGTAAACACTGAAGCTTTCTTT

V gene: TRBV5-4
clone size: many
J gene: TRBJ1-5
D gene: NA
CDR3 protein: CASSTGLYQPQHF
CDR3 DNA: TGTGCCAGCAGCACCGGACTGTATCAGCCCCAGCATTTT

V gene: TRBV6-2/TRBV6-3
clone size: many
J gene: TRBJ2-5
D gene: NA
CDR3 protein: CASSYFPADASGETQYF
CDR3 DNA: TGTGCCAGCAGTTACTTTCCCGCGGACGCCTCAGGAGAGACCCAGTACTTC

V gene: TRBV4-1
clone size: many
J gene: TRBJ1-3
D gene: TRBD1
CDR3 protein: CASSQDGQGIRLTSGNTIYF
CDR3 DNA: TGCGCCAGCAGCCAAGACGGACAGGGGATCCGGTTAACCTCTGGAAACACCATATATTTT

V gene: TRBV6-5
clone size: many
J gene: TRBJ2-3
D gene: TRBD2
CDR3 protein: CASSTHPSFGTSGRVSSDTQYF
CDR3 DNA: TGTGCCAGCAGTACGCACCCCTCGTTCGGGACTAGCGGGAGAGTTTCATCAGATACGCAGTATTTT

V gene: TRBV4-1
clone size: many
J gene: TRBJ2-7
D gene: NA
CDR3 protein: CASSQGVGLKSYEQYF
CDR3 DNA: TGCGCCAGCAGCCAAGGGGTAGGGTTGAAATCCTACGAGCAGTACTTC

V gene: TRBV10-2
clone size: NA
J gene: TRBJ1-5
D gene: NA
CDR3 protein: CASSEVDRSDQPQHF
CDR3 DNA: TGCGCCAGCAGTGAAGTTGACAGGAGTGATCAGCCCCAGCATTTT

V gene: TRBV19
clone size: NA
J gene: TRBJ1-2
D gene: NA
CDR3 protein: CASSIGQGGYYGYTF
CDR3 DNA: TGTGCCAGTAGTATAGGGCAGGGCGGTTACTATGGCTACACCTTC

V gene: TRBV7-8
clone size: many
J gene: TRBJ1-1
D gene: NA
CDR3 protein: CASSLRARWGAAWAFF
CDR3 DNA: TGTGCCAGCAGCTTAAGGGCCCGTTGGGGGGCGGCCTGGGCTTTCTTT

V gene: TRBV18
clone size: many
J gene: TRBJ2-1
D gene: TRBD1
CDR3 protein: CASSVTGQGDNEQFF
CDR3 DNA: TGTGCCAGCTCAGTGACGGGACAGGGGGACAATGAGCAGTTCTTC

V gene: TRBV12-3/TRBV12-4
clone size: NA
J gene: TRBJ2-7
D gene: NA
CDR3 protein: CASSLIGSSYEQYF
CDR3 DNA: TGTGCCAGCAGCCTCATTGGGAGCTCCTACGAGCAGTACTTC

V gene: TRBV5-1
clone size: NA
J gene: TRBJ2-3
D gene: NA
CDR3 protein: CASSTDLGLDTQYF
CDR3 DNA: TGCGCCAGCAGCACAGACCTAGGATTAGATACGCAGTATTTT

V gene: TRBV20-1
clone size: many
J gene: TRBJ2-7
D gene: TRBD1
CDR3 protein: CSATTGITYEQYF
CDR3 DNA: TGCAGTGCTACGACAGGGATCACCTACGAGCAGTACTTC

V gene: TRBV11-2
clone size: many
J gene: TRBJ2-1
D gene: TRBD2
CDR3 protein: CASSFSIAGGSKNEQFF
CDR3 DNA: TGTGCCAGCAGCTTCTCGATAGCGGGAGGCTCCAAAAATGAGCAGTTCTTC

V gene: TRBV27
clone size: few
J gene: TRBJ2-7
D gene: NA
CDR3 protein: CASSSFSSSYEQYF
CDR3 DNA: TGTGCCAGCAGTTCTTTCAGTAGCTCCTACGAGCAGTACTTC

V gene: TRBV9
clone size: many
J gene: TRBJ2-7
D gene: TRBD2
CDR3 protein: CASSPRLAGYEQYF
CDR3 DNA: TGTGCCAGCAGCCCGAGACTAGCGGGGTACGAGCAGTACTTC

V gene: TRBV24-1
clone size: few
J gene: TRBJ2-3
D gene: TRBD1
CDR3 protein: CATSDMTGYSTDTQYF
CDR3 DNA: TGTGCCACCAGTGATATGACAGGGTACAGCACAGATACGCAGTATTTT

V gene: TRBV29-1
clone size: many
J gene: TRBJ2-7
D gene: TRBD2
CDR3 protein: CSVEVGDSGNYEQYF
CDR3 DNA: TGCAGCGTTGAAGTAGGGGATAGCGGGAACTACGAGCAGTACTTC

V gene: TRBV19
clone size: NA
J gene: TRBJ2-3
D gene: TRBD1
CDR3 protein: CASSTGDRVDTDTQYF
CDR3 DNA: TGTGCCAGTAGTACGGGCGACAGGGTGGATACAGATACGCAGTATTTT

V gene: TRBV4-1
clone size: many
J gene: TRBJ1-5
D gene: TRBD1
CDR3 protein: CASSLYKGAGQPQHF
CDR3 DNA: TGCGCCAGCAGCCTTTACAAGGGGGCTGGTCAGCCCCAGCATTTT

V gene: TRBV12-3/TRBV12-4
clone size: NA
J gene: TRBJ2-3
D gene: TRBD1
CDR3 protein: CASSHRQGGTDTQYF
CDR3 DNA: TGTGCCAGCAGTCATAGACAGGGTGGCACAGATACGCAGTATTTT

V gene: TRBV4-2
clone size: many
J gene: TRBJ1-1
D gene: NA
CDR3 protein: CASSQDLLQTHEAFF
CDR3 DNA: TGTGCCAGCAGCCAAGATCTCTTACAGACGCATGAAGCTTTCTTT